This TCR beta chain was captured in a study of beta chain features in type 1 diabetes. Of note for this clone: The antigen remains unidentified.

Expressed TCRB transcripts got sequenced, as all isolated RNA was reverse transcribed. Some clones are missing from TCRdb's copy, which holds only in-frame ones; the method was immunoSEQ multiplex PCR. This sample yields roughly 370,000 clones, of which about 15% are seen a single time; roughly 0.033% belongs to the top ten. Study outcomes and limitations: The study found that naive, central memory and Treg TCRB repertoires appeared more similar in patients than in healthy donors.

This CDR3 has 13 residues. Trimming shortened V by 1 base and J by 7 bases, and 11 bases separated the two germline ends. Per the germline V gene, CDR1 is MNHNS and CDR2 is SASEGT. This receptor was identified in a man younger than 45 in good health. Sequencing input: naive CD4+ T cells from blood. The chain joins TRBV6-1 to TRBJ2-7, with no clear D. CDR3 in amino acids: CASSEVLPREQYF. In DNA form, the CDR3 reads TGTGCCAGCAGTGAAGTGCTTCCCCGGGAGCAGTACTTC.